Listed here is a single T cell receptor beta chain. The antigen is undetermined. Healthy Russian Caucasian donors spanned ages about 6 to 100 years. The record originates from a study of blood T cells in healthy people across ages. The CDR3 consists of 14 residues. General study points: Compared with aged donors, long-lived donors showed fewer expanded clones, suggesting selection. Nothing was known about donor CMV status, and this possibly confounded expanded clonotype changes.

Next came a second PCR, run for about 7 to 12 cycles, which used a sample-barcoded 5' primer along with a J-beta primer mix. One entry per CDR3 protein results from TCRdb running MiXCR on the 5' RACE reads. The table records over 1,500,000 distinct CDR3 sequences, around half of them present only once. The chain carries TRBV21-1 and TRBJ2-1; the table's D call, TRBD1, was not checked against the DNA. TRBV21-1 is flagged as a pseudogene. Source material: blood. This receptor was identified in a woman aged 35 to 49 in good health. CDR3 in DNA: TGTGCCAGCAGCAACCGGACAGGGGACAATGAGCAGTTCTTC. Protein product: CASSNRTGDNEQFF.